Sequencing of this T cell receptor beta chain was carried out in a study of T cells in Graves' hyperthyroidism and ophthalmopathy. This clonotype was detected ten times or more. TCR beta CDR3 regions were amplified from RNA. HTBI primers were used for first-round RT-PCR of the TCR CDR3. From the multiplex PCR reads, TCRdb called clonotypes with MiXCR, one entry per CDR3 protein. The sample has 350,000 to 450,000 distinct CDR3 sequences; about a sixth are singletons. Sequencing was carried out using blood. The TCR comes from a woman aged 25 to 39 with Graves' hyperthyroidism that later progressed to Graves' ophthalmopathy.

CDR3 sequence: CASSLVHEQETQYF. The CDR3 DNA follows: TGTGCCAGCAGCTTAGTACACGAGCAAGAGACCCAGTACTTC. The genes are TRBV7-8 and TRBJ2-5; no definite D call. Trimming left V 1 base short and J 2 bases short, with 8 bases between. From germline, CDR1 is SGHVS and CDR2 FQNEAQ. This CDR3 contains 14 residues. Combining the CDR3 with reference TRBV7-8 and TRBJ2-5 gives the whole variable domain GAGVSQSPRYKVAKRGQDVALRCDPISGHVSLFWYQQALGQGPEFLTYFQNEAQLDKSGLPSDRFFAERPEGSVSTLKIQRTQQEDSAVYLCASSLVHEQETQYFGPGTRLLVL.